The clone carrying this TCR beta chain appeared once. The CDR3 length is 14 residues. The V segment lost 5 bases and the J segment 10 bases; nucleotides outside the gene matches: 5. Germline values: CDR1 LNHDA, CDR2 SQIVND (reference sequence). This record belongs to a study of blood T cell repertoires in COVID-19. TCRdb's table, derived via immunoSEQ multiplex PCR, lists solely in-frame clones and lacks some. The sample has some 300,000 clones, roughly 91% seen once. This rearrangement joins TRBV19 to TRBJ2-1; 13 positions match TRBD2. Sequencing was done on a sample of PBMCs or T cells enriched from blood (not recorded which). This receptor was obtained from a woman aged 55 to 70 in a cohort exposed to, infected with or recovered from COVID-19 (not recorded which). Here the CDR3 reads CASSLRLAGGEQFF. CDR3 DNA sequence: TGTGCCAGTAGTCTACGACTAGCGGGAGGCGAGCAGTTCTTC. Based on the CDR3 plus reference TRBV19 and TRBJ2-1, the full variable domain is DGGITQSPKYLFRKEGQNVTLSCEQNLNHDAMYWYRQDPGQGLRLIYYSQIVNDFQKGDIAEGYSVSREKKESFPLTVTSAQKNPTAFYLCASSLRLAGGEQFFGPGTRLTVL.